These 16 T cell receptor beta chains came from one sample sequenced in a study of CD8+CD57+ T cells in acquired aplastic anemia. For CDR3 and TCR beta VDJ profiling, genomic DNA was the template used. Via MiXCR, TCRdb re-called the reads, giving one row per CDR3 protein. The sample records about 150,000 distinct CDR3 sequences, around two fifths being singletons. The material sequenced was sorted CD4+, CD8+, or CD8+CD57+ T cells (not recorded which) from PBMCs. These receptors originate from a human donor in good health, serving as a control.

This clonotype has only a few counts. Because it lacks the conserved phenylalanine or tryptophan at the end, this CDR3 is likely a read error. The chain couples TRBV7-8 to TRBJ2-7; TRBD1 or TRBD2 may be the D gene (5 bases each). Trimming removed 5 bases from V and 1 base from J, with 9 bases in between. Germline V CDR1 and CDR2: SGHVS, FQNEAQ. The CDR3 runs 13 residues. The CDR3 DNA reads as TGTGCCAGCAGCCGGGACGGTTCCTACGAGCAGTACCTC. Translated, it gives CASSRDGSYEQYL.

The chain employs TRBV19 and TRBJ2-7; D uncertain. The length of the CDR3 is 12 residues. V was clipped by 9 bases and J by 5 bases, with 14 bases between them. In germline, CDR1 is LNHDA, CDR2 SQIVND (reference sequence). The CDR3 loop reads CASSKTHNEQYF. CDR3 nucleotide sequence: TGTGCCAGCAGCAAGACTCATAACGAGCAGTACTTC.

The chain uses TRBV7-9 and TRBJ1-1; TRBD1 might be the D (5 bases). Germline CDR1 SEHNR, CDR2 FQNEAQ (reference sequence). The CDR3 runs to 12 residues. V lost 5 bases to trimming and J lost 8 bases, with 12 bases between them. CDR3 nucleotides: TGTGCCAGCAGCAAAGACAGAAGGGAAGCTTTCTTT. Residues: CASSKDRREAFF.

This clonotype was detected many times. The chain carries TRBV18 and TRBJ1-2; D is ambiguous. V was trimmed by 2 bases and J by 8 bases, leaving 15 bases between them. The CDR3 spans 14 residues. Germline CDR1 is KGHSH and CDR2 is LQKENI. CDR3 coding DNA: TGTGCCAGCTCACCATCGGTTTGGGGATCGGGCTACACCTTC. It codes for CASSPSVWGSGYTF.

This chain uses TRBV10-3 with TRBJ2-5; 8 bases map to TRBD2. CDR3 size: 12 residues. Germline V gene lookup returns CDR1 ENHRY and CDR2 SYGVKD. After removal of 6 bases from V and 4 bases from J, the junction contained 1 base not matched to a gene. Here the CDR3 reads CAIRAGGETQYF. The CDR3 nucleotides read TGTGCCATCAGGGCGGGGGGAGAGACCCAGTACTTC.

Remarks on this clonotype: A much larger clone lies a single base off, so this may be a read error. The genes are TRBV6-1 and TRBJ1-1, with TRBD1 matching over 7 bases. CDR1 is MNHNS, CDR2 SASEGT, per germline. The CDR3 spans 14 residues. CDR3 DNA sequence: TGTCCCAGCAGCCCGGGACAGATGAACACTGAAGCTTTCTTT. Translating gives CPSSPGQMNTEAFF.

The chain has TRBV20-1 and TRBJ2-1, with 8 bases that match TRBD2. Per germline, CDR1 DFQATT and CDR2 SNEGSKA (reference sequence). The CDR3 loop spans 14 amino acids. The trim removed 3 bases at V and 9 bases at J, leaving 10 bases unmatched. CDR3 sequence: CSASGFPAGVEQFF. For the CDR3, the DNA is TGCAGTGCTAGTGGGTTTCCAGCGGGGGTTGAGCAGTTCTTC.

In this sample, this clonotype turned up many times. CDR3 bases: TGTGCCAGCAGCTTATCGGCGGGAATAGGGACAGATACGCAGTATTTT. Amino acid sequence: CASSLSAGIGTDTQYF. The genes are TRBV7-2 and TRBJ2-3; D perhaps matches TRBD2 (6 bases). The CDR3 is 16 amino acids. Trimming took off 2 bases at V and 3 bases at J, with 15 bases between the two ends. Germline CDR1 reads SGHTA; CDR2 reads FQGNSA.

Ten or more counts support this clonotype. J is TRBJ2-5 and V is TRBV6-5; 11 bases match TRBD2. The germline CDR1 and CDR2 sequences are MNHEY and SVGAGI. The CDR3 is made up of 16 amino acids. V lost 7 bases to trimming and J lost 1 base; unmatched junction nucleotides: 8. Written as DNA, the CDR3 is TGTGCCAGCAAGCTCAGACTAGCGGGGCTCCAAGAGACCCAGTACTTC. Translation gives CASKLRLAGLQETQYF.

The chain has TRBV5-5 and TRBJ2-1, with D unresolved. The germline V and J ends were trimmed by 2 bases and 6 bases, with 9 bases remaining between them. The CDR3 has 13 residues. Germline V gene sequence: CDR1 SGHKS, CDR2 YYEKEE (reference sequence). The chain's CDR3 is CASSFPWTNEQFF. The DNA for the CDR3 is TGTGCCAGCAGCTTCCCATGGACCAATGAGCAGTTCTTC.

The V gene is TRBV9, the J gene TRBJ2-5; 12 nucleotides agree with TRBD1. Germline V gives CDR1 SGDLS, CDR2 YYNGEE. The CDR3 is 15 residues long. After removal of 4 bases from V and 7 bases from J, the junction contained 8 bases not matched to a gene. The CDR3 protein is CASSPGTGGARTQYF. The CDR3 DNA reads TGTGCCAGCAGCCCCGGGACAGGGGGCGCCAGGACCCAGTACTTC.

The V and J genes are TRBV6-4 and TRBJ1-3, with TRBD1 as a possible D gene (6 bases). Trimming stripped 1 base from V and 0 bases from J, with 13 bases between. This CDR3 region has 17 residues. Germline V CDR1 and CDR2: MRHNA, SNTAGT. In DNA form, the CDR3 reads TGTGCCAGCAGTGACTTAACGACAGGCTCCTCTGGAAACACCATATATTTT. This codes for CASSDLTTGSSGNTIYF.

This clonotype was counted between two and nine times. The chain links TRBV11-2 to TRBJ1-2, with a tentative D call TRBD1 (6 bases). Germline CDR1 SGHAT, CDR2 FQNNGV. The V gene lost 2 bases and the J gene lost 0 bases, with 19 bases spanning the gap. This CDR3 has 18 residues. CDR3 nucleotides: TGTGCCAGCAGCTTATTTTTGCTAGGACAGACCGCTAACTATGGCTACACCTTC. The encoded protein is CASSLFLLGQTANYGYTF.

The rearrangement uses TRBV20-1 and TRBJ2-7; D gene ambiguous. The germline gives CDR1 DFQATT, CDR2 SNEGSKA (reference sequence). The germline V and J ends were trimmed by 5 bases and 0 bases, with 11 bases remaining between them. The CDR3 spans 13 residues. The chain's CDR3 is CSAARQSSYEQYF. CDR3 sequence (DNA): TGCAGTGCTGCCAGGCAGAGCTCCTACGAGCAGTACTTC.

This clonotype was seen ten or more times. This chain joins TRBV4-2 and TRBJ1-2, with 11 bases that match TRBD1. This CDR3 spans 17 amino acids. Trimming took 4 bases from V and 1 from J; bases not matched to a gene: 8. Germline-derived CDR1 and CDR2 are LGHNA and YNFKEQ. The CDR3 loop reads CASSPERTGGFNYGYTF. CDR3 DNA: TGTGCCAGCAGCCCTGAACGGACAGGGGGCTTTAACTATGGCTACACCTTC.

This clonotype was recorded at least ten times. This chain joins TRBV12-3 or TRBV12-4 and TRBJ2-3; D is unclear. The CDR3 has 13 amino acids. The V gene lost 6 bases and the J gene lost 6 bases, with 13 bases spanning the gap. CDR3: CASRRRKMDTQYF. In nucleotides, the CDR3 is TGTGCCAGCAGGCGTCGTAAGATGGATACGCAGTATTTT.